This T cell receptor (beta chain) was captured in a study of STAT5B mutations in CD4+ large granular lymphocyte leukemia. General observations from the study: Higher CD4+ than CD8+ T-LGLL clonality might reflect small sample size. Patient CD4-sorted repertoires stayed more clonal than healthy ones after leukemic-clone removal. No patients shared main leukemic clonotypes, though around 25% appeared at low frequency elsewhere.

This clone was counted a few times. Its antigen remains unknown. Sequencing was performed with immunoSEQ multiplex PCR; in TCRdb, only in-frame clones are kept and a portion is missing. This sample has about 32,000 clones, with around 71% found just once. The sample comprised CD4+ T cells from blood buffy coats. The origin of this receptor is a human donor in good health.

CDR3 bases: TGTGCCAGCAGCTCTGGCGGGACTAGCGGGACAGATACGCAGTATTTT. Amino acid sequence: CASSSGGTSGTDTQYF. J is TRBJ2-3 and V is TRBV11-3, with TRBD2 matching over 12 bases. The CDR3 runs 16 residues. V gave up 4 bases and J gave up 3 bases; unmatched junction bases: 5. Germline V lookup: CDR1 SGHNT, CDR2 YENEEA.